This note documents a single T cell receptor beta chain sequence. This record belongs to a study of blood T cells in healthy people across ages. The use of a sample-barcoded 5' primer and a J-beta primer mix characterized a second PCR of roughly 6 to 12 cycles. MiXCR, applied by TCRdb to the 5' RACE reads, yields one record per CDR3 protein. The table shows about 1.5 million distinct CDR3 sequences, with 40% to 50% occurring only once. Germline-derived CDR1 and CDR2 are ENHRY and SYGVKD. Trimming cost V 4 bases and J 3 bases; bases outside gene matches: 2. The CDR3 is 14 residues long. The sample was blood. V is TRBV10-3 and J is TRBJ2-3; 9 positions match TRBD1. This receptor was identified in a woman in her late teens or twenties in good health. Here the CDR3 reads CAISGGTGTDTQYF. The CDR3, as DNA: TGTGCCATCAGTGGGGGGACAGGGACAGATACGCAGTATTTT.